This TCR beta chain was identified during a study of blood T cell repertoires in COVID-19. At the level of the study: The United States, Italy and Spain provided the acute and convalescent COVID-19 samples. The analysed material was cDNA or gDNA that came from T cells, B-cell-depleted T cells, or PBMCs.

The CDR3 is made up of 16 amino acids. With 5 bases clipped from V and 0 bases from J, the junction kept 7 bases outside the gene matches. The germline CDR1 and CDR2 sequences are LNHDA and SQIVND (reference sequence). As handled by the study authors: The assay estimated nucleated cells by amplifying reference gene primers. Method: immunoSEQ multiplex PCR; TCRdb's copy keeps in-frame clones and lacks some. V and J calls and clone size follow that table, whereas D and trimming were derived from the DNA. The sample holds roughly 500,000 clones, 70% to 90% seen once. V usage is TRBV19 and J usage is TRBJ1-3; 7 nucleotides match TRBD1. The sample taken for sequencing was peripheral blood. The sequence came from a human donor in a cohort sampled during active COVID-19. The CDR3 DNA reads as TGTGCCAGTAGTCTCGGGACAGCCGACTCTGGAAACACCATATATTTT. Translating gives CASSLGTADSGNTIYF.